The 10 T cell receptor beta chains in this list originate from one sample, sequenced in a study of T cell responses to AZD1222 COVID-19 vaccine. Clones were read by immunoSEQ multiplex PCR, and TCRdb kept only the in-frame ones, dropping some. This sample has 110,000 to 150,000 clones, with roughly 90% found just once. This material consisted of peripheral blood, taken on day 0 of AZD1222 vaccination. The source of these receptors is an adult in good health.

The V gene is TRBV5-1, the J gene TRBJ2-3; no definite D call. This CDR3 spans 15 amino acids. The V end lost 5 bases, the J end lost 0 bases, and 13 bases lay between the germline ends. CDR1 is SGHRS, CDR2 YFSETQ, per germline. The CDR3 loop is CASRQEYASTDTQYF. CDR3 nucleotide sequence: TGCGCCAGCAGGCAAGAGTATGCTAGCACAGATACGCAGTATTTT.

The chain combines TRBV6-2 or TRBV6-3 with TRBJ2-3; 10 bases agree with TRBD2. Germline assignment: CDR1 MNHEY and CDR2 SVGEGT. The CDR3 has 15 amino acids. V lost 6 bases, J lost 6 bases, and 9 bases stayed unmatched. The CDR3 here is CASSEASGSTDTQYF. The CDR3 bases are TGTGCCAGCAGCGAGGCTAGCGGGAGTACGGATACGCAGTATTTT.

This sequence joins TRBV30 and TRBJ2-7, with D possibly TRBD2 on 6 matching bases. This CDR3 is 13 amino acids long. Trimming left V 4 bases short and J 5 bases short, with 15 bases between. Looked up from germline, CDR1 is GTSNPN and CDR2 is SVGIG (reference sequence). The CDR3 here is CAWTFTGRHEQYF. CDR3 sequence (DNA): TGTGCCTGGACTTTTACGGGGAGGCACGAGCAGTACTTC. The whole variable domain, remainder taken from reference TRBV30 and TRBJ2-7, is SQTIHQWPATLVQPVGSPLSLECTVEGTSNPNLYWYRQAAGRGLQLLFYSVGIGQISSEVPQNLSASRPQDRQFILSSKKLLLSDSGFYLCAWTFTGRHEQYFGPGTRLTVT.

The chain combines TRBV5-1 with TRBJ1-4; D gene uncertain. V was pared by 4 bases and J by 5 bases, with 12 bases between. Germline CDR1 SGHRS, CDR2 YFSETQ. The CDR3 consists of 14 residues. The CDR3 DNA follows: TGCGCCAGCAGCGCCACCGGGGAGAATGAAAAACTGTTTTTT. Residues: CASSATGENEKLFF.

The genes are TRBV2 and TRBJ2-1, with 11 bases fitting TRBD2. V was pared by 5 bases and J by 2 bases, with 2 bases of the junction left unmatched. The germline V gene has CDR1 SNHLY and CDR2 FYNNEI. The CDR3 is 15 amino acids. The CDR3 sequence is CASSPGLAAYNEQFF. The CDR3 DNA is TGTGCCAGCAGTCCGGGACTAGCGGCCTACAATGAGCAGTTCTTC.

The chain carries TRBV12-5 and TRBJ2-7; the D gene is possibly TRBD2 (6 bases). Trimming took 6 bases from V and 4 from J, leaving 16 bases between them. Per the germline V gene, CDR1 is LGHNT and CDR2 is FRNRAP. The CDR3 contains 14 residues. CDR3 sequence reads: CASGLENGGYEQYF. The CDR3 DNA reads as TGTGCTAGTGGGCTAGAAAACGGGGGTTACGAGCAGTACTTC.

The V call is TRBV5-1, the J call TRBJ2-3; the D is unclear. V was cut by 0 bases and J by 4 bases, with 12 bases left in between. Germline values: CDR1 SGHRS, CDR2 YFSETQ. The CDR3 sequence is 15 residues long. CDR3 DNA: TGCGCCAGCAGCTTGGAATTTGGCGGCCCAGATACGCAGTATTTT. Protein: CASSLEFGGPDTQYF.

The CDR3 here is CASSPRLAGGYEQFF. CDR3 nucleotide sequence: TGTGCCAGCAGTCCCAGACTAGCGGGAGGCTATGAGCAGTTCTTC. The genes are TRBV28 and TRBJ2-1; 13 nucleotides align to TRBD2. The ends lost 5 bases at V and 8 bases at J; junction bases unmatched: 6. The V gene's germline CDR1 is MDHEN and CDR2 SYDVKM. The CDR3 runs 15 residues.

Note on this clone: One end of the junction is discordant with germline, which a read error may explain. The V and J genes are TRBV10-3 and TRBJ1-2; 7 nucleotides line up with TRBD1. The CDR3 spans 14 residues. Per germline, CDR1 ENHRY and CDR2 SYGVKD. The CDR3 DNA is TGTGCCATCAGTCCCCGGGACAGCCATTCCCCACCCGTCTTC. The encoded protein is CAISPRDSHSPPVF.

The rearrangement joins TRBV28 to TRBJ2-3, with D hard to call. This CDR3 is 14 amino acids long. V lost 6 bases and J 5 bases, leaving 15 bases between the germline ends. Germline CDR1 is MDHEN and CDR2 is SYDVKM. DNA for the CDR3: TGTGCCAGCAGCTCTCCCCCTCTACGAGATACGCAGTATTTT. Its translation: CASSSPPLRDTQYF.